This TCR beta chain was profiled in a study of blood T cell repertoires in COVID-19. Study-wide context: From the United States, Italy and Spain came samples of acute and convalescent COVID-19.

Repertoires were generated with immunoSEQ multiplex PCR, while TCRdb's copy carries only in-frame clones and drops some. The sample gives approximately 190,000 clones, about four fifths of which show up once; approximately 6.1% is in the top ten. The V gene end was trimmed by 6 bases and the J gene end by 9 bases; junction bases not matched to a gene: 9. Germline CDR1 and CDR2: MNHEY and SVGAGI. The CDR3 loop spans 14 amino acids. The V and J genes are TRBV6-5 and TRBJ2-1; 9 bases line up with TRBD2. The clonotype was recovered from a woman aged 40 to 49 with acute or convalescent COVID-19. The sample taken for sequencing was peripheral blood. This CDR3 is CASRGLARGGEQFF. CDR3 sequence (DNA): TGTGCCAGCAGGGGACTAGCCAGGGGAGGTGAGCAGTTCTTC.